This is a list of T cell receptor beta chains from one sample in a study of tumor and adjacent non-tumor tissue in lung cancer. TCRdb analysed the multiplex PCR reads with MiXCR anew, one entry per CDR3 protein. The sample records under 140,000 distinct CDR3 sequences, 75% to 90% being singletons. The sequenced material came from lung tumor tissue. Source of these receptors: a man between 70 and 80 years old with non-small cell lung cancer. Each CDR3 is given with its conserved first and last residue. D genes are given only for firm matches. Some rows mark clone size as missing; the rest say once, few, many or name a class of expanded clone.

>.|.|TRBJ2-5|TRBV7-9
TGTGCCAGTAGCTCCCCGGGCAATACGAAAGAGACCCAATACTTC
CASSSPGNTKETQYF
>.|.|TRBJ2-1|TRBV12-3/TRBV12-4
TGTGCCAGCAGTCTAGTGGGGGGCTCGGATGAGCAGTTATTT
CASSLVGGSDEQLF
>.|TRBD1|TRBJ2-5|TRBV11-1
TGTGACAGCAAAAGGATAGGGGGCGCGGAGACCCAGTACTTC
CDSKRIGGAETQYF
>.|TRBD1|TRBJ2-1|TRBV10-3
TGTGCCATCTCGGAACAGGGGGGATCCTACAATGAGCACTTCTTC
CAISEQGGSYNEHFF
>.|.|TRBJ2-1|TRBV12-3/TRBV12-4
TGTGCCAGCAGTTTAGAGCAGCCTGTTACTTACCACAATGAGCAGTTCTTC
CASSLEQPVTYHNEQFF
>once|.|TRBJ1-5|TRBV20-1
TGCAGTGTTCAAATACGCGGGGATAATCAGCCCCAGCATTTT
CSVQIRGDNQPQHF
>.|.|TRBJ2-5|TRBV4-1
TGCGCCAGCAACCAACAGTGGAATCAAGAGACCCAGTACTTC
CASNQQWNQETQYF
>.|.|TRBJ2-1|TRBV11-2
TGTACCAGCAGCTTACATGTGTGGGACTGGGGCTCCTATAATGAACAGTTCTTC
CTSSLHVWDWGSYNEQFF
>.|.|TRBJ1-6|TRBV4-1
TGCACCAGCAGCCAGGCCGTCATTAGCTTCTATAATTCACCCCTCCACTTT
CTSSQAVISFYNSPLHF
>.|TRBD1|TRBJ2-7|TRBV4-2
TGTACCAGCAGCCGAGGACAGGGTCTTTACGAGCAGTACTTC
CTSSRGQGLYEQYF
>many|.|TRBJ1-4|TRBV4-1
TGCGCCAGCAGCCAAGTACGAGGGCAGGGTAGTGAAAAACTGTTTTTT
CASSQVRGQGSEKLFF
>.|.|TRBJ2-1|TRBV29-1
TGCAGCGCTGTGGGGAGGGACACCATCAATCAGCAGTTCTTC
CSAVGRDTINQQFF
>.|.|TRBJ2-7|TRBV29-1
TGCAATGCCGGGAGCTACGAGCAGTACTTC
CNAGSYEQYF
>.|.|TRBJ1-6|TRBV12-3/TRBV12-4
TGTGCCAGCAGTCAGGCTGTCTATAATTCACCCCTCCACTTT
CASSQAVYNSPLHF
>.|.|TRBJ1-2|TRBV4-1
TGCGCCAGCAGCCCAGAGGAGATACCTTTAGGCTACACCTTC
CASSPEEIPLGYTF
>once|.|TRBJ1-1|TRBV20-1
TGCAGTGCTAGTTCCGACGGGGGCATGGGGCGCCTAGGTTTCTTT
CSASSDGGMGRLGFF
>.|.|TRBJ2-1|TRBV10-1
TGTGCCAGCGGAGTAGGCTCCAATGAGCAGTTCTTC
CASGVGSNEQFF
>.|TRBD2|TRBJ2-3|TRBV29-1
TGCAGTGTAAACCCGACTAGCGGGGGCACAGATACGCAGTATTTT
CSVNPTSGGTDTQYF
>.|.|TRBJ2-7|TRBV29-1
TGCAGGGTTGAGGGGGGGCGGGGAAGCTCCTACGAGCAATATTTC
CRVEGGRGSSYEQYF
>.|.|TRBJ1-2|TRBV20-1
TGCAGTGCTCAACACATAGAGTACCATGGCTACACCTTC
CSAQHIEYHGYTF
>once|.|TRBJ1-5|TRBV11-2
TGTGCCAACAGCTTAGAAGGGAATCAGCCCCAACATTTT
CANSLEGNQPQHF
>once|.|TRBJ1-4|TRBV29-1
TGCAGCGTGGGCTATAATGAAAAACTGCCTTTT
CSVGYNEKLPF
>.|.|TRBJ2-7|TRBV11-2
TGTGCCAGCAGCCAATGGACCGAACGTGAGAAGTACTTC
CASSQWTEREKYF
>once|.|TRBJ2-7|TRBV11-3
TGTGCCGGCAGCTTAGATGGGGCCCGGGTTCGCGAGCAGTACTTC
CAGSLDGARVREQYF
>.|.|TRBJ2-5|TRBV28
TGTGCCAGCAGACCCGGGAGAGGGATCATAGAGACCGAGTACTTC
CASRPGRGIIETEYF
>.|TRBD2|TRBJ2-5|TRBV5-4
TGTGCCAGCATCTCGGGGGGAGAAGATACCCAGTACTTC
CASISGGEDTQYF
>.|.|TRBJ2-7|TRBV6-1
TGTGCCAGCAGTGAAGCACAGGGAACGAGGGGACAGTACTTC
CASSEAQGTRGQYF
>.|TRBD2|TRBJ2-1|TRBV2
TGTGCCAGCAGTGATTTAACTAGCGGGAGTAATGAGCAGTTCTTC
CASSDLTSGSNEQFF